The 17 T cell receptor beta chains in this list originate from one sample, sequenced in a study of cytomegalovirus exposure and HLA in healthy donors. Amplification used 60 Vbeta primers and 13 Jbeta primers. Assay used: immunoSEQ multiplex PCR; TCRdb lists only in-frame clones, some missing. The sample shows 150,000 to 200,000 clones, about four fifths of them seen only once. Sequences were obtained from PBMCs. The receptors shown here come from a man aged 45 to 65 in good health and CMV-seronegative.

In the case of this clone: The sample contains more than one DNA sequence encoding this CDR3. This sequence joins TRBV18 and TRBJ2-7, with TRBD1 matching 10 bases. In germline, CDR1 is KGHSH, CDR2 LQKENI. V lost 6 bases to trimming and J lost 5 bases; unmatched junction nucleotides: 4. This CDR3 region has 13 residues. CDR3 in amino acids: CASSPGTGDEQYF. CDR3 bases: TGTGCCAGCTCCCCAGGGACAGGGGACGAGCAGTACTTC.

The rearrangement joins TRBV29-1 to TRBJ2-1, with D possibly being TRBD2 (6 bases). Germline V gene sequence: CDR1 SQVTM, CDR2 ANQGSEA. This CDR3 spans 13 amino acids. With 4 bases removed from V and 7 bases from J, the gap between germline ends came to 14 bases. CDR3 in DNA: TGCAGCGTTGTTCGGGGGATGGGGAATGAGCAGTTCTTC. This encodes CSVVRGMGNEQFF.

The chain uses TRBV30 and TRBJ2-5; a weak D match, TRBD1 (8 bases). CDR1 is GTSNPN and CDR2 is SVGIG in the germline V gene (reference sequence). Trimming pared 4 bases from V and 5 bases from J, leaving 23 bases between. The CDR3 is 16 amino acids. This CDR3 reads CAWTDRVAGARETQYF. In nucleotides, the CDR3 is TGTGCCTGGACGGACAGGGTGGCGGGAGCTAGGGAGACCCAGTACTTC.

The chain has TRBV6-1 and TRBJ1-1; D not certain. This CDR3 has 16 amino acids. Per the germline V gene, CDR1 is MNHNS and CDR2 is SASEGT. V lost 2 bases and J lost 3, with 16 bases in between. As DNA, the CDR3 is TGTGCCAGCAGTGAATTTCCTTTTTTCTCCGACACTGAAGCTTTCTTT. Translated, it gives CASSEFPFFSDTEAFF.

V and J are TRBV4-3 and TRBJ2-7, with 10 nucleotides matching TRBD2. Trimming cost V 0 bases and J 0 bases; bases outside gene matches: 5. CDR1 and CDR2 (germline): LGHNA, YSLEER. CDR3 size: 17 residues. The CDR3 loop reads CASSQEIAGGRSYEQYF. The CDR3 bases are TGCGCCAGCAGCCAAGAGATAGCGGGGGGCCGCTCCTACGAGCAGTACTTC.

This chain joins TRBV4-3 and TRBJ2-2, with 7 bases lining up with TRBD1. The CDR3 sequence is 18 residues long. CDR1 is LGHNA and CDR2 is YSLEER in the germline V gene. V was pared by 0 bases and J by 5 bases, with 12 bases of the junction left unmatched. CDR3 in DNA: TGCGCCAGCAGCCAAGATGGTCCAGGGGGTGTGAAAACCGGGGAGCTGTTTTTT. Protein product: CASSQDGPGGVKTGELFF.

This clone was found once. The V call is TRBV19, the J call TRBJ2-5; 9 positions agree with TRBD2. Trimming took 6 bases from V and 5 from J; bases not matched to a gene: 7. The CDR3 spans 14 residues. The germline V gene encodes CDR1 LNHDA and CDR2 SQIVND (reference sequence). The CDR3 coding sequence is TGTGCCAGTAGCCATAGCGGGGGACGGGAGACCCAGTACTTC. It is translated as CASSHSGGRETQYF.

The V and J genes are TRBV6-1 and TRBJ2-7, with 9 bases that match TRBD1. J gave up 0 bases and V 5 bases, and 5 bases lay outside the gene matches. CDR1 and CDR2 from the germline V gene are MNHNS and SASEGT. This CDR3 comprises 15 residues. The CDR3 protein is CASSRDRASSYEQYF. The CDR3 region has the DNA TGTGCCAGCAGTCGGGACAGGGCGAGCTCCTACGAGCAGTACTTC.

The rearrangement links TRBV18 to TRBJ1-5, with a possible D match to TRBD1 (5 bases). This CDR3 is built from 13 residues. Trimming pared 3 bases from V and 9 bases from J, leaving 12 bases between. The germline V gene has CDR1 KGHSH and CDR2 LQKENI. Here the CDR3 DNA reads TGTGCCAGCTCACCGGGGGGTCGGCGGCCCCAGCATTTT. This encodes CASSPGGRRPQHF.

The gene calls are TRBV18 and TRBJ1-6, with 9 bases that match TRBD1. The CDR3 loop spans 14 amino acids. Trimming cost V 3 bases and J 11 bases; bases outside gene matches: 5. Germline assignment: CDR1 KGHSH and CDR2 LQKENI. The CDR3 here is CASSPGQGTPPLHF. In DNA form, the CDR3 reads TGTGCCAGCTCACCGGGACAGGGTACTCCACCCCTCCACTTT.

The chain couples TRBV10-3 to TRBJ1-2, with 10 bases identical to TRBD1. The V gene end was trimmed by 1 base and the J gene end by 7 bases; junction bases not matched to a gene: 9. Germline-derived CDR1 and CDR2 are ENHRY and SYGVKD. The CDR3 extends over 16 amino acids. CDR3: CAISEWDRGRQGGYTF. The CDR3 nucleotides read TGTGCCATCAGTGAGTGGGACAGGGGTAGGCAGGGTGGCTACACCTTC.

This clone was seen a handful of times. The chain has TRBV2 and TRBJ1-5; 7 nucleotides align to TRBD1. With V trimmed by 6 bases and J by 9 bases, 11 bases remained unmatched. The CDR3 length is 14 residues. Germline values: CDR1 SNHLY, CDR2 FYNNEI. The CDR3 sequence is CASSGGTDPSPQHF. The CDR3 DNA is TGTGCCAGCAGCGGAGGGACAGACCCCTCGCCCCAGCATTTT.

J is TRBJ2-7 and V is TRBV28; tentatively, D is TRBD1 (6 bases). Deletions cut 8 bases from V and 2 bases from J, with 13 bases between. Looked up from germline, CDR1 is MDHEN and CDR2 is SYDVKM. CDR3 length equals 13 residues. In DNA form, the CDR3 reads TGTGCCAGCGGATGGACAGTCCCCTACGAGCAGTACTTC. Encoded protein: CASGWTVPYEQYF.

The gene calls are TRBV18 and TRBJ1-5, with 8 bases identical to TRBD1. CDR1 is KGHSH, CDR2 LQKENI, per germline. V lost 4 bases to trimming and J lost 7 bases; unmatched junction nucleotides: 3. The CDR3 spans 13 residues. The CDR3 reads CASSLDRGQPQHF. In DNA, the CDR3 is TGTGCCAGCTCACTCGACAGGGGCCAGCCCCAGCATTTT.

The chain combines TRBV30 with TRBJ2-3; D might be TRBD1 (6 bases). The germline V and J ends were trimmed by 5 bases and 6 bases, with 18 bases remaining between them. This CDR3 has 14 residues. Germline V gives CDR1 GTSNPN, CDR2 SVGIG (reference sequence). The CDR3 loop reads CAWERQATADTQYF. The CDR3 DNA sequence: TGTGCCTGGGAACGACAGGCCACGGCTGATACGCAGTATTTT.

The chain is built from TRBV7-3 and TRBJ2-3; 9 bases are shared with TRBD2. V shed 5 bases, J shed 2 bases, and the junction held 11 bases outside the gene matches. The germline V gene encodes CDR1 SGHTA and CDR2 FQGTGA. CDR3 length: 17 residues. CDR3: CASSPHPSGGLTDTQYF. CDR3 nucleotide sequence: TGTGCCAGCAGCCCCCACCCCAGCGGGGGGCTCACAGATACGCAGTATTTT.

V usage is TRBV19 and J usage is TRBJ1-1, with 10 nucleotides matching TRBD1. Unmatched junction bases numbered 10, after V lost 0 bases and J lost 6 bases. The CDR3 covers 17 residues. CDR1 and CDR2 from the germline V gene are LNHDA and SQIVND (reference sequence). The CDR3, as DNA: TGTGCCAGTAGTATAGATCAGAAGGGACAGGGGATTGCTGAAGCTTTCTTT. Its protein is CASSIDQKGQGIAEAFF. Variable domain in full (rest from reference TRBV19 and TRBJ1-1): DGGITQSPKYLFRKEGQNVTLSCEQNLNHDAMYWYRQDPGQGLRLIYYSQIVNDFQKGDIAEGYSVSREKKESFPLTVTSAQKNPTAFYLCASSIDQKGQGIAEAFFGQGTRLTVV.